This T cell receptor (beta chain) was obtained from a study of regulatory T cells in long-lasting Graves disease. Broader study findings: Favoring TRBV28, TRBJ1-2 and TRBJ2-5 was a feature seen in persistent disease.

Regarding time point: persistent/refractory GD, antithyroid drugs over 5 years with positive TRAb. RNA extracted from PBMCs served as the sequencing template. The CDR3 sequence is 15 residues long. V was pared by 4 bases and J by 3 bases, with 7 bases of the junction left unmatched. Germline V gives CDR1 SGHRS, CDR2 YFSETQ. With iRepertoire HTBI primers and Arm-PCR of CDR3 regions, TCR beta libraries were built. TCRdb used MiXCR to reprocess the multiplex PCR reads, holding one entry per CDR3 protein. The sample shows hundreds of thousands of distinct CDR3 sequences, around 20% of them seen only once. There are a few counts of this clonotype. Its cognate antigen is unknown.

The source material was peripheral blood mononuclear cells (PBMCs), sampled when the disease was refractory, from a patient treated with antithyroid drugs. This sequence originates from a female donor with Graves disease. The V and J genes are TRBV5-1 and TRBJ2-1, with 7 bases matching TRBD2. The CDR3 region is CASSREPGGYNEQFF. CDR3 bases: TGCGCCAGCAGCCGCGAACCGGGGGGCTACAATGAGCAGTTCTTC.